This entry describes one T cell receptor (beta chain). The sample contains more than one DNA sequence encoding this CDR3. The CDR3 runs 13 residues. Germline V lookup: CDR1 MNHEY, CDR2 SVGAGI. V trimming: 2 bases; J trimming: 3 bases; junction bases outside the gene matches: 0. Study processing details: Amplification of reference gene primers was used by the study to estimate nucleated cell counts. The assay was immunoSEQ multiplex PCR, and TCRdb's table has in-frame clones only and misses some. V, J and clone size reflect that table, while D and trimming were determined from the DNA. The sample lists 360,000 or so clones, around 87% occurring once. The data belong to a study of blood T cell repertoires in COVID-19. Whole-study context: Acute and convalescent COVID-19 samples came from the United States, Italy and Spain.

This chain connects TRBV6-5 to TRBJ2-7; 8 bases match TRBD2. Sequenced input: peripheral blood. This receptor was taken from a man aged 18 to 35 with active or convalescent COVID-19. This CDR3 reads CASSYSGSYEQYF. In nucleotides, the CDR3 is TGTGCCAGCAGTTACAGCGGGAGCTACGAGCAGTACTTC.